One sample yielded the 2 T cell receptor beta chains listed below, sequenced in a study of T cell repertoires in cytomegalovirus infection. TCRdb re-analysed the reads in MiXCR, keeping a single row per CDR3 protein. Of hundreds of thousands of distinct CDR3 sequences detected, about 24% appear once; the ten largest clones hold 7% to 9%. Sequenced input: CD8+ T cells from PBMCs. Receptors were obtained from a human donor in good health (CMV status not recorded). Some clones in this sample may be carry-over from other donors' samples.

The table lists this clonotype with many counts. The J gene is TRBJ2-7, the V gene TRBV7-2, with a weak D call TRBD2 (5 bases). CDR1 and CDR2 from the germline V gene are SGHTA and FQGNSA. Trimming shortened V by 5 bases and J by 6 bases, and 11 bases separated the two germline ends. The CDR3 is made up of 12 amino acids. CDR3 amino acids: CASSDPGVEQYV. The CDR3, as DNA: TGTGCCAGCAGCGACCCCGGGGTCGAGCAGTACGTC.

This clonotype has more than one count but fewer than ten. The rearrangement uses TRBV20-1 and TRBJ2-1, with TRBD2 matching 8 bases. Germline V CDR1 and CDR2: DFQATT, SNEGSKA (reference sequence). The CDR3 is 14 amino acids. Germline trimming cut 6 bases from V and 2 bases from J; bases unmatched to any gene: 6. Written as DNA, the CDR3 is TGCAGTGCCGGGGGGGTACGGACCTACAATGAGCAGTTCTTC. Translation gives CSAGGVRTYNEQFF.